Below, 15 T cell receptor beta chains from the same sample are listed, as sequenced in a study of shared clonotypes between healthy human individuals. Naive-designated CD8 cells lacked CD45RO, were positively enriched for CCR7, and omitted terminally differentiated effector memory CD45RA+ cells. The protocol was immunoSEQ multiplex PCR, while the TCRdb copy is restricted to in-frame clones and leaves out a portion. The table lists approximately 840,000 clones, roughly 96% of them singletons. The sample was naive CD8+ T cells sorted from blood. Source of these receptors: a man aged 25-45 years in good health.

V is TRBV19 and J is TRBJ2-3; TRBD1 matches at 7 bases. Germline CDR1 is LNHDA and CDR2 is SQIVND (reference sequence). V shed 3 bases, J shed 5 bases, and the junction held 8 bases outside the gene matches. CDR3 size: 15 residues. CDR3 protein: CASSIRGQTLDTQYF. Written as DNA, the CDR3 is TGTGCCAGTAGTATTAGGGGACAGACCCTAGATACGCAGTATTTT.

About this clone itself: This sample also contains other DNA sequences that code for the same CDR3. This chain joins TRBV7-9 and TRBJ2-2, with unresolved D. The CDR3 length is 11 residues. The V gene's germline CDR1 is SEHNR and CDR2 FQNEAQ (reference sequence). V was cut by 5 bases and J by 8 bases, with 6 bases left in between. CDR3: CASSPPGELFF. The CDR3 DNA follows: TGTGCCAGCAGCCCGCCTGGGGAGCTGTTTTTT.

The chain carries TRBV4-1 and TRBJ2-5, with D perhaps matching TRBD1 (6 bases). V was cut by 3 bases and J by 3 bases, with 11 bases left in between. The germline CDR1 and CDR2 sequences are MGHRA and YSYEKL. The CDR3 loop spans 14 amino acids. The CDR3 coding sequence is TGCGCCAGCAGCCACCTAGGGACAAAAGAGACCCAGTACTTC. It translates to CASSHLGTKETQYF.

The J gene is TRBJ2-2, the V gene TRBV29-1; 12 bases map to TRBD2. CDR1 is SQVTM, CDR2 ANQGSEA, per germline. This CDR3 is 15 amino acids long. With V trimmed by 1 base and J by 7 bases, 4 bases remained unmatched. CDR3 sequence reads: CSVEGLAGEVGELFF. The DNA for the CDR3 is TGCAGCGTTGAAGGACTAGCGGGAGAGGTCGGGGAGCTGTTTTTT.

J is TRBJ1-2 and V is TRBV29-1; a weak D match, TRBD1 (6 bases). The CDR3 extends over 16 amino acids. Trimming took 0 bases from V and 4 from J, leaving 18 bases between them. Germline assignment: CDR1 SQVTM and CDR2 ANQGSEA. The CDR3 coding sequence is TGCAGCGTTGAAGATCCGACGTTGGGGGGCTTCTATGGCTACACCTTC. Its protein is CSVEDPTLGGFYGYTF. Using reference TRBV29-1 and TRBJ1-2 for the parts outside the CDR3, the full variable domain is SAVISQKPSRDICQRGTSLTIQCQVDSQVTMMFWYRQQPGQSLTLIATANQGSEATYESGFVIDKFPISRPNLTFSTLTVSNMSPEDSSIYLCSVEDPTLGGFYGYTFGSGTRLTVV.

CDR3 coding DNA: TGTGCCTGGACCCCGAGGGCCGCCTACGAGCAGTACTTC. Its translation is CAWTPRAAYEQYF. J is TRBJ2-7 and V is TRBV30; possibly TRBD2 for D (5 bases). The length of the CDR3 is 13 residues. V was trimmed by 4 bases and J by 2 bases, leaving 12 bases between them. Germline V gives CDR1 GTSNPN, CDR2 SVGIG (reference sequence).

This clone appeared once. The CDR3 bases are TGCGCCAGCAGTGAGTCGGAATCGGCCGGGCTATTTCCCTACGAGCAGTACTTC. Its translation: CASSESESAGLFPYEQYF. The genes are TRBV10-1 and TRBJ2-7; no definite D call. This CDR3 spans 18 amino acids. V dropped 0 bases and J dropped 2 bases, with 20 bases sitting between them. Germline CDR1 is WNHNN and CDR2 is SYGVQD (reference sequence).

The chain recombines TRBV29-1 with TRBJ1-1; D might be TRBD1 (6 bases). Per germline, CDR1 SQVTM and CDR2 ANQGSEA. The CDR3 has 11 residues. V was clipped by 7 bases and J by 3 bases, with 9 bases between them. CDR3 bases: TGCAGCGGGGACATAGACACTGAAGCTTTCTTT. As protein: CSGDIDTEAFF.

V is TRBV10-2 and J is TRBJ2-3, with 7 bases fitting TRBD2. The CDR3 sequence is 13 residues long. The ends lost 8 bases at V and 2 bases at J; junction bases unmatched: 4. The germline V gene encodes CDR1 WSHSY and CDR2 SAAADI. The CDR3 DNA reads TGCGCCAGCGGGGGGGGATACACAGATACGCAGTATTTT. It encodes CASGGGYTDTQYF.

This clone was picked up one time. V is TRBV5-6 and J is TRBJ2-7, with TRBD2 identical over 9 bases. J lost 2 bases, V lost 2 bases, and 8 bases had no gene match. The CDR3 is 16 amino acids. The germline V gene encodes CDR1 SGHDT and CDR2 YYEEEE. CDR3 sequence: CASSFPGGRVTYEQYF. DNA of the CDR3: TGTGCCAGCAGCTTCCCTGGCGGGAGGGTCACCTACGAGCAGTACTTC.

The J gene is TRBJ1-5, the V gene TRBV2; 12 nucleotides align to TRBD1. Germline V gene sequence: CDR1 SNHLY, CDR2 FYNNEI. With V trimmed by 6 bases and J by 6 bases, 6 bases remained unmatched. The CDR3 sequence is 15 residues long. The CDR3 protein is CASREPGQGAQPQHF. The CDR3 coding sequence is TGTGCCAGCAGGGAACCGGGACAGGGGGCTCAGCCCCAGCATTTT.

The chain has TRBV27 and TRBJ2-7; 7 nucleotides match TRBD1. Trimming took 2 bases from V and 5 from J; bases not matched to a gene: 9. The CDR3 runs 15 residues. Germline assignment: CDR1 MNHEY and CDR2 SMNVEV (reference sequence). CDR3 sequence: CASSLQQGEFNEQYF. The CDR3 region has the DNA TGTGCCAGCAGTTTACAGCAGGGGGAGTTCAACGAGCAGTACTTC.

CDR3 in amino acids: CASSLATLGGRSYGYTF. The CDR3 DNA sequence: TGTGCCAGCAGCTTAGCGACTCTTGGGGGCCGATCCTATGGCTACACCTTC. The V gene is TRBV7-9, the J gene TRBJ1-2; possible D gene TRBD1, 6 bases. The CDR3 consists of 17 residues. Germline V CDR1 and CDR2: SEHNR, FQNEAQ (reference sequence). Trimming removed 0 bases at V and 4 bases at J, with 18 bases between.

The CDR3 DNA reads as TGCGCCAGCAGCCAAGAAGCGGGGCCCCAGCATTTT. It translates to CASSQEAGPQHF. The J gene is TRBJ1-5, the V gene TRBV4-1, with no clear D. This CDR3 region has 12 residues. The V and J ends lost 0 bases and 9 bases respectively, with 6 bases between them. Germline loops: CDR1 MGHRA, CDR2 YSYEKL.

This chain uses TRBV6-5 with TRBJ2-1; D might be TRBD1 or TRBD2, each matching 6 bases. Trimming shortened V by 6 bases and J by 6 bases, and 12 bases separated the two germline ends. There are 13 residues in the CDR3. Looked up from germline, CDR1 is MNHEY and CDR2 is SVGAGI. The CDR3 region is CASSPEGGNEQFF. Written as DNA, the CDR3 is TGTGCCAGCAGCCCCGAGGGGGGCAATGAGCAGTTCTTC.